The sample holds many counts of the clone carrying this TCR beta chain. The antigen is unknown. These data belong to a study of identical twins. Whole-study findings and limits: Twins shared out-of-frame alpha sequences with excess low generation probability. It was cross-sectional statistical analysis, not following the same donors, that the conclusions relied on. Insertions ran lower in abundant cord blood beta clonotypes, though not in memory repertoires.

The germline V gene encodes CDR1 SGHRS and CDR2 YFSETQ. Trimming cost V 4 bases and J 2 bases; bases outside gene matches: 14. The CDR3 runs 17 residues. TCRdb used MiXCR to reprocess the 5' RACE reads, holding one entry per CDR3 protein. The data show approximately 630,000 distinct CDR3 sequences, under 8.5% seen once. The data also belong to a second study, concerning yellow fever vaccine responses in identical twins.

The chain is built from TRBV5-1 and TRBJ2-7; 8 bases are a match to TRBD2. The specimen was PBMCs. The sequence came from a young woman in good health. CDR3: CASSVGPGAGGAYEQYF. In nucleotides, the CDR3 is TGCGCCAGCAGCGTGGGACCAGGGGCGGGAGGAGCCTACGAGCAGTACTTC.